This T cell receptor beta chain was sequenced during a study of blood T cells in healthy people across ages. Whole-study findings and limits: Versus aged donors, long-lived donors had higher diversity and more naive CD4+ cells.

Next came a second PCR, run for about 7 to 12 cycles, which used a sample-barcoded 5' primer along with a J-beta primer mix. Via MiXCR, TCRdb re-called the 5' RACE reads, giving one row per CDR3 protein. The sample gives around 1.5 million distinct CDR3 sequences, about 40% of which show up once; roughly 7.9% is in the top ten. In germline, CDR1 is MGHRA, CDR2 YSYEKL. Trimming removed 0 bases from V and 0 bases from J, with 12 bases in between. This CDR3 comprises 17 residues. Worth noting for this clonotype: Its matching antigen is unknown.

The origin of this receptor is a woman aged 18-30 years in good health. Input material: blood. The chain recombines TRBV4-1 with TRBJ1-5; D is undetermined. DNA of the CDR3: TGCGCCAGCAGCCAAGATACGGCGGGCCTTAGCAATCAGCCCCAGCATTTT. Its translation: CASSQDTAGLSNQPQHF.